This T cell receptor beta chain originates from a study of T cell changes during pregnancy in multiple sclerosis. Repertoires were generated with immunoSEQ multiplex PCR, while TCRdb's copy carries only in-frame clones and drops some. This table has about 61,000 clones, 90% appearing once. Germline V gives CDR1 SGHRS, CDR2 YFSETQ. The CDR3 sequence is 13 residues long. The V end lost 1 base, the J end lost 6 bases, and 11 bases lay between the germline ends. Source: peripheral blood, taken in the first trimester of pregnancy. The receptor was derived from a female donor in good health, enrolled as a control in a pregnancy study. V usage is TRBV5-1 and J usage is TRBJ2-7; no clear D. CDR3 protein: CASSLTRPVEQYF. CDR3 sequence (DNA): TGCGCCAGCAGCTTGACGAGGCCCGTCGAGCAGTACTTC. The full variable domain, completed using reference TRBV5-1 and TRBJ2-7, is KAGVTQTPRYLIKTRGQQVTLSCSPISGHRSVSWYQQTPGQGLQFLFEYFSETQRNKGNFPGRFSGRQFSNSRSEMNVSTLELGDSALYLCASSLTRPVEQYFGPGTRLTVT.